The sequence of this T cell receptor beta chain was determined in a study of cytomegalovirus exposure and HLA in healthy donors. Findings and limits, study-wide: In all likelihood, a cluster of highly shared sequence variants was a sequencing artifact. In a later analysis, DRB1 alleles had the most associated TCRs; HLA-C alleles the fewest.

PCR was performed using 60 Vbeta and 13 Jbeta primers. Sequenced by immunoSEQ multiplex PCR; TCRdb stores in-frame clones only, minus some. This sample has around 90,000 clones, with roughly three quarters found just once. V trimming: 6 bases; J trimming: 5 bases; junction bases outside the gene matches: 6. Germline lookup yields CDR1 MNHNS and CDR2 SASEGT. The CDR3 extends over 13 amino acids. To note about this clone: Its target is unknown.

Sequenced: PBMCs. The chain recombines TRBV6-1 with TRBJ2-7; 8 bases are shared with TRBD1. The clonotype originates from a male donor in good health and CMV-seropositive. The CDR3 coding sequence is TGTGCCAGCAGGCGGGACAGGTCACACGAGCAGTACTTC. It translates to CASRRDRSHEQYF.